These 23 T cell receptor beta chains originate from one sample sequenced in a study of metastatic and nonmetastatic thyroid tumors. Until they underwent thyroid surgery, no patient had received any treatment. Through MiXCR, TCRdb re-clonotyped the PCR reads. The data contain more than 40,000 clones, 15% to 20% of them singletons. The sample was blood. These receptors were collected from a female donor with papillary thyroid cancer or a benign thyroid nodule (not recorded which). Some clones in this sample may be carry-over from other donors' samples.

This clone was observed at least ten times. The V call is TRBV2, the J call TRBJ2-7; 8 bases align to TRBD1. This CDR3 region has 13 residues. Losses at the gene ends were 7 bases for V and 2 bases for J; bases not matched to a gene: 4. CDR1 and CDR2 from the germline V gene are SNHLY and FYNNEI. CDR3 sequence: CASNRDRPYEQYF. The CDR3 DNA reads as TGTGCCAGCAACCGGGACAGGCCCTACGAGCAGTACTTC.

This clone was seen repeatedly, ten times or more. The chain employs TRBV27 and TRBJ1-4; 7 nucleotides align to TRBD1. Trimming cost V 0 bases and J 4 bases; bases outside gene matches: 2. This CDR3 comprises 15 residues. Germline values: CDR1 MNHEY, CDR2 SMNVEV (reference sequence). In nucleotides, the CDR3 is TGTGCCAGCAGTTTATCTGGGACAGTTAATGAAAAACTGTTTTTT. Protein: CASSLSGTVNEKLFF.

Many counts were recorded for this clone. V gene TRBV20-1 combines with J gene TRBJ1-4, with TRBD1 as a possible D gene (5 bases). CDR1 and CDR2 (germline): DFQATT, SNEGSKA (reference sequence). With 4 bases removed from V and 2 bases from J, the gap between germline ends came to 11 bases. The CDR3 is made up of 14 amino acids. This chain's CDR3 is CSAIQGPTNEKLFF. CDR3 nucleotide sequence: TGCAGTGCTATTCAGGGCCCTACTAATGAAAAACTGTTTTTT.

This clone turned up a few times. The chain joins TRBV7-2 to TRBJ1-6, with D uncertain. CDR1 and CDR2 (germline): SGHTA, FQGNSA. V was shortened by 4 bases and J by 6 bases, with 13 bases between the two germline ends. This CDR3 contains 15 residues. This CDR3 is CASSSQGGLNSPLHF. The DNA of the CDR3 is TGTGCCAGCAGCTCGCAAGGCGGGCTTAATTCACCCCTCCACTTT.

This clone was counted ten times or more. A much larger clone lies a single base off, so this may be a read error. The sample contains more than one DNA sequence encoding this CDR3. The rearrangement uses TRBV19 and TRBJ2-1; 12 nucleotides line up with TRBD2. The CDR3 covers 14 residues. Trimming cost V 6 bases and J 10 bases; bases outside gene matches: 7. Germline CDR1 reads LNHDA; CDR2 reads SQIVND (reference sequence). CDR3 DNA: TGTGCCAGTAGATGGCTAGCGGGAGGGTCCGAGCAGTTCTTC. This sequence encodes CASRWLAGGSEQFF.

There are many counts of this clone. CDR3 bases: TGTGCCAGTAGTAACGGCCTGCGTCCTGAGGGGGACACCATATATTTT. This translates into CASSNGLRPEGDTIYF. The rearrangement uses TRBV19 and TRBJ1-3; D perhaps matches TRBD1 (6 bases). Germline lookup yields CDR1 LNHDA and CDR2 SQIVND (reference sequence). CDR3 length: 16 residues. V was pared by 4 bases and J by 8 bases, with 21 bases between.

This clone occurred many times. The V gene is TRBV30, the J gene TRBJ1-2, with a weak D call TRBD1 (5 bases). CDR1 GTSNPN and CDR2 SVGIG come from the germline V gene (reference sequence). The CDR3 has 14 residues. Trimming shortened V by 2 bases and J by 3 bases, and 13 bases separated the two germline ends. CDR3: CAWSLGGSDYGYTF. CDR3 nucleotides: TGTGCCTGGAGTCTCGGGGGGAGTGACTATGGCTACACCTTC.

For the CDR3, the DNA is TGTGCCAGCAGTGAGGACAGGAGGAACACTGAAGCTTTCTTT. Protein sequence: CASSEDRRNTEAFF. The V call is TRBV6-1, the J call TRBJ1-1; 7 nucleotides agree with TRBD1. Trimming removed 3 bases from V and 1 base from J; junction bases left unmatched: 2. Germline lookup yields CDR1 MNHNS and CDR2 SASEGT. The CDR3 spans 14 residues.

For this clone: A read error may be the cause here, since a much bigger clone is one base away. Other DNA sequences in the sample encode the same CDR3. The V and J genes are TRBV18 and TRBJ2-7, with 11 bases matching TRBD1. Germline assignment: CDR1 KGHSH and CDR2 LQKENI. The CDR3 runs 15 residues. CDR3 sequence: CASSPPGQGAHEQYF. CDR3 nucleotides: TGTGCGAGCTCACCACCTGGACAGGGGGCGCACGAGCAGTACTTC.

This clone came up many times. This rearrangement joins TRBV28 to TRBJ1-5, with unresolved D. Trimming removed 2 bases at V and 3 bases at J, with 2 bases between. The CDR3 extends over 12 amino acids. Germline CDR1 MDHEN, CDR2 SYDVKM. The CDR3 sequence: CASSLNNQPQHF. In DNA, the CDR3 is TGTGCCAGCAGTTTAAACAATCAGCCCCAGCATTTT.

This clone has a count of ten or more. This rearrangement joins TRBV6-1 to TRBJ1-5; no firm D call. The germline V and J ends were trimmed by 6 bases and 0 bases, with 12 bases remaining between them. This CDR3 is 15 amino acids long. Germline V gives CDR1 MNHNS, CDR2 SASEGT. The CDR3 protein is CASRGFFYSNQPQHF. The CDR3 DNA is TGTGCCAGCAGGGGGTTCTTTTATAGCAATCAGCCCCAGCATTTT.

By its share, this clone is medium-sized (0.01 to 0.1%). This chain joins TRBV6-1 and TRBJ1-2; TRBD1 matches 8 bases. Germline V gives CDR1 MNHNS, CDR2 SASEGT. V lost 9 bases and J lost 0; bases outside the gene matches: 3. There are 13 residues in the CDR3. The CDR3 reads CASGQGSNYGYTF. Here the CDR3 DNA reads TGTGCCAGTGGACAGGGATCTAACTATGGCTACACCTTC.

This clone has only a few counts. The chain links TRBV11-2 to TRBJ2-3, with a possible D match to TRBD2 (6 bases). Germline lookup yields CDR1 SGHAT and CDR2 FQNNGV. The length of the CDR3 is 16 residues. Trimming stripped 3 bases from V and 2 bases from J, with 15 bases between. This CDR3 is CASSFRGAISTDTQYF. Written as DNA, the CDR3 is TGTGCCAGCAGCTTTCGCGGGGCAATATCCACAGATACGCAGTATTTT.

This clone came up many times. The genes are TRBV10-2 and TRBJ2-7; D might be TRBD1 (5 bases). V lost 6 bases and J lost 4, with 7 bases in between. The CDR3 consists of 11 residues. The V gene's germline CDR1 is WSHSY and CDR2 SAAADI. CDR3 amino acids: CASSQGYEQYF. CDR3 bases: TGCGCCAGCAGCCAGGGATACGAGCAGTACTTC.

This sequence joins TRBV7-8 and TRBJ1-5; D is uncertain. Per germline, CDR1 SGHVS and CDR2 FQNEAQ. The CDR3 has 18 amino acids. V lost 1 base to trimming and J lost 7 bases, with 23 bases between them. CDR3 in amino acids: CASSLVRRQPHLQQPQHF. The CDR3 DNA follows: TGTGCCAGCAGCTTAGTTAGGCGGCAGCCACACCTTCAACAGCCCCAGCATTTT.

The rearrangement joins TRBV20-1 to TRBJ1-1; D ambiguous. CDR3 length: 13 residues. V lost 3 bases and J 4 bases, leaving 12 bases between the germline ends. Germline CDR1 reads DFQATT; CDR2 reads SNEGSKA (reference sequence). The CDR3: CSASRVFCTEAFF. The CDR3 DNA sequence: TGCAGTGCTAGCAGAGTGTTTTGCACTGAAGCTTTCTTT.

This clone was seen many times. The chain has TRBV9 and TRBJ2-3; D not resolved. The CDR3 is made up of 12 amino acids. The germline CDR1 and CDR2 sequences are SGDLS and YYNGEE. V was shortened by 5 bases and J by 5 bases, with 9 bases between the two germline ends. The CDR3 DNA is TGTGCCAGCAGTTCCCGCGGAGATACGCAGTATTTT. Translated: CASSSRGDTQYF.

The sample holds many counts of this clone. Additional DNA sequences in this sample encode the identical CDR3. The rearrangement links TRBV7-3 to TRBJ2-5, with D tentatively TRBD1 (6 bases). This CDR3 region has 13 residues. Germline CDR1 reads SGHTA; CDR2 reads FQGTGA. V was trimmed by 2 bases and J by 4 bases, leaving 8 bases between them. The CDR3 DNA sequence: TGTGCCAGCAGCTTATCCAGGGGAGAGACCCAGTACTTC. It encodes CASSLSRGETQYF.

This clone was seen ten or more times. The chain uses TRBV14 and TRBJ2-3; no definite D call. Looked up from germline, CDR1 is SGHDN and CDR2 is FVKESK. The CDR3 runs to 16 residues. Trimming cost V 0 bases and J 6 bases, with 16 bases left between them. CDR3 sequence reads: CASSQDVMVPEDTQYF. The CDR3 coding sequence is TGTGCCAGCAGCCAAGATGTAATGGTCCCCGAGGATACGCAGTATTTT.

Comments on this clone: Relative to the germline gene, one junction end is altered; a read error may explain this. V usage is TRBV6-1 and J usage is TRBJ1-1, with unresolved D. The CDR3 loop spans 13 amino acids. CDR1 is MNHNS and CDR2 is SASEGT in the germline V gene. CDR3 nucleotide sequence: TGTGCCAGCACGTGTGTAAAGAACACTGAAGCTTCCTTT. It codes for CASTCVKNTEASF.

This clone was counted at least ten times. The chain employs TRBV18 and TRBJ2-7, with a tentative D call TRBD1 (5 bases). Trimming pared 2 bases from V and 2 bases from J, leaving 13 bases between. The germline V gene has CDR1 KGHSH and CDR2 LQKENI. The CDR3 is 15 residues long. The chain's CDR3 is CASSPEYLRAYEQYF. In DNA, the CDR3 is TGTGCCAGCTCACCAGAATACCTCAGGGCCTACGAGCAGTACTTC.

As regards this clone: The junction and the germline gene differ at one end; a read error may be behind it. The chain combines TRBV2 with TRBJ2-5; D gene ambiguous. The CDR3 is 11 amino acids. Germline CDR1 and CDR2: SNHLY and FYNNEI. CDR3 sequence (DNA): TGTGCCAGCAAGTGGGAAGACACCCAGTACTTC. This translates into CASKWEDTQYF.

This clone was picked up a small number of times. The chain employs TRBV27 and TRBJ2-5; 11 nucleotides line up with TRBD1. Per the germline V gene, CDR1 is MNHEY and CDR2 is SMNVEV (reference sequence). The CDR3 covers 15 residues. The ends lost 5 bases at V and 5 bases at J; junction bases unmatched: 7. The CDR3: CASSLGTGGHETQYF. The CDR3 coding sequence is TGTGCCAGCAGTCTTGGGACAGGGGGACATGAGACCCAGTACTTC.